This entry describes one T cell receptor (beta chain). This sample is drawn from a study of blood T cells in healthy people across ages. As for the study in general: About one barcoded beta molecule was captured per two T cells (by template switching).

Between the trimmed V and J ends, which lost 6 bases and 5 bases, there was a span of 14 bases. The germline CDR1 and CDR2 sequences are MDHEN and SYDVKM. This CDR3 is built from 13 residues. The authors ran a second PCR of about 7 to 12 cycles using a sample-barcoded 5' primer and a J-beta primer mix. TCRdb re-analysed the 5' RACE reads in MiXCR, keeping a single row per CDR3 protein. The sample carries fewer than 900,000 distinct CDR3 sequences, around 45% recorded once. The sequence was collected from a woman in her sixties in good health. Input material: blood. The chain carries TRBV28 and TRBJ2-7, with a weak D call TRBD2 (6 bases). CDR3 sequence: CASRGRRGNEQYF. The CDR3 DNA follows: TGTGCCAGCAGGGGAAGGCGGGGCAACGAGCAGTACTTC. The full variable domain, completed using reference TRBV28 and TRBJ2-7, is DVKVTQSSRYLVKRTGEKVFLECVQDMDHENMFWYRQDPGLGLRLIYFSYDVKMKEKGDIPEGYSVSREKKERFSLILESASTNQTSMYLCASRGRRGNEQYFGPGTRLTVT.